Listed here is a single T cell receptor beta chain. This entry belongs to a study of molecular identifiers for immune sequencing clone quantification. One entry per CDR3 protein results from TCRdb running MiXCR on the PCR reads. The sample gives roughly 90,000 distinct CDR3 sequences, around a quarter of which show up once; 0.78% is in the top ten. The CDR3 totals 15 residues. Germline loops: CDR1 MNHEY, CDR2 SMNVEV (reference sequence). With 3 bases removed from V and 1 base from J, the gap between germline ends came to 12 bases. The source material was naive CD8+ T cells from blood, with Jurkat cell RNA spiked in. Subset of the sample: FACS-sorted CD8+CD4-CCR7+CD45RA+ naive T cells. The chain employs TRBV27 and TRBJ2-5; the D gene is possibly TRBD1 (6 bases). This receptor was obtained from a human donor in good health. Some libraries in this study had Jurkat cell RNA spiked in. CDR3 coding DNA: TGTGCCAGCAGTTTGGGTACAGGGAGCCAAGAGACCCAGTACTTC. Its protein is CASSLGTGSQETQYF.